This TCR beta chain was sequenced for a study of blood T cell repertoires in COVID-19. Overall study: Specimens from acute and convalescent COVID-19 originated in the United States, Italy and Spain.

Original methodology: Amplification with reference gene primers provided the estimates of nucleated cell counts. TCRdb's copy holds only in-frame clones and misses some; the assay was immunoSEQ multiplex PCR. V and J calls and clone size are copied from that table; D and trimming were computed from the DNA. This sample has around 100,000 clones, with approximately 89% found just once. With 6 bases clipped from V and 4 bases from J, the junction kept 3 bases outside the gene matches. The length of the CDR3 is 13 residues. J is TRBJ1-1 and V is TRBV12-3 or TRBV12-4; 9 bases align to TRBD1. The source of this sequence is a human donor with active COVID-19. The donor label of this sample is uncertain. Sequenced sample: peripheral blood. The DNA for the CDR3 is TGTGCCAGCAGGGACAGGGGTAGCACTGAAGCTTTCTTT. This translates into CASRDRGSTEAFF.